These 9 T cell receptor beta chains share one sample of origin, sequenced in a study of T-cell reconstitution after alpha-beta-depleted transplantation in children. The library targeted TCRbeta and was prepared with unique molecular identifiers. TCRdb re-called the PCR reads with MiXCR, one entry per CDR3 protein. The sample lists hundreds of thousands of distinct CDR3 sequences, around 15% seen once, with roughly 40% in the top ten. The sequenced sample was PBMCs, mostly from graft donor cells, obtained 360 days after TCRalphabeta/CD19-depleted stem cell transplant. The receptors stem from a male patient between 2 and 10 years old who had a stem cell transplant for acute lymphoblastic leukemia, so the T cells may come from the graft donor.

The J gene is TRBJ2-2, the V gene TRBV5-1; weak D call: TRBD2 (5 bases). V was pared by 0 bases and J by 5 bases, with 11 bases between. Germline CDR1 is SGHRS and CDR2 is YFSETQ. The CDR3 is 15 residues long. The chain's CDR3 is CASSLEGVGTGELFF. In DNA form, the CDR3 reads TGCGCCAGCAGCTTGGAGGGAGTAGGGACCGGGGAGCTGTTTTTT.

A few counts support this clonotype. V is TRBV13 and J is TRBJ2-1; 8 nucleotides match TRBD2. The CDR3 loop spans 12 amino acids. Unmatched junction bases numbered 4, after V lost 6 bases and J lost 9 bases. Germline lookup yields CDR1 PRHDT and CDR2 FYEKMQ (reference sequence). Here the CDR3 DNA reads TGTGCCAGCAGTACCAGCGGGGGTGAGCAGTTCTTC. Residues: CASSTSGGEQFF.

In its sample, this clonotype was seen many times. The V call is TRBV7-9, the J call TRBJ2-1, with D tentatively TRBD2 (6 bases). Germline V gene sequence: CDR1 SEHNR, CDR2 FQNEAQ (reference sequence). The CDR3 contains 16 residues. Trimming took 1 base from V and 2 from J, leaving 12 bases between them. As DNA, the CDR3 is TGTGCCAGCAGCTTAGGTCCGGGAGCCACCTACAATGAGCAGTTCTTC. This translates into CASSLGPGATYNEQFF. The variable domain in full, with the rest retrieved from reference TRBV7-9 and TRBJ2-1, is DTGVSQNPRHKITKRGQNVTFRCDPISEHNRLYWYRQTLGQGPEFLTYFQNEAQLEKSRLLSDRFSAERPKGSFSTLEIQRTEQGDSAMYLCASSLGPGATYNEQFFGPGTRLTVL.

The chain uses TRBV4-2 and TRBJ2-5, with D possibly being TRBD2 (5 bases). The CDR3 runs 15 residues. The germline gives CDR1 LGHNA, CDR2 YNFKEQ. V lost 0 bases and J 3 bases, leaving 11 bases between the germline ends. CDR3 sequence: CASSQDGNGEETQYF. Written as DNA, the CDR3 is TGTGCCAGCAGCCAAGATGGTAACGGGGAAGAGACCCAGTACTTC.

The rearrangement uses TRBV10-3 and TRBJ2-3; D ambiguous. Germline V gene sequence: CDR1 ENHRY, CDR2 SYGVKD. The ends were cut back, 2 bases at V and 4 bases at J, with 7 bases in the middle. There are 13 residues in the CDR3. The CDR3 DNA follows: TGTGCCATCAGTGAGGTAGGGCCAGATACGCAGTATTTT. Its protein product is CAISEVGPDTQYF.

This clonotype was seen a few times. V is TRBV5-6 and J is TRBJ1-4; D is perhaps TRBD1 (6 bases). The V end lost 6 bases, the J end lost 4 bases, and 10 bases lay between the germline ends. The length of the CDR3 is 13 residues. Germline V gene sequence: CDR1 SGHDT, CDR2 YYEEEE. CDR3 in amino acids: CASTGQFNEKLFF. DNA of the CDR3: TGTGCCAGCACCGGACAGTTTAATGAAAAACTGTTTTTT.

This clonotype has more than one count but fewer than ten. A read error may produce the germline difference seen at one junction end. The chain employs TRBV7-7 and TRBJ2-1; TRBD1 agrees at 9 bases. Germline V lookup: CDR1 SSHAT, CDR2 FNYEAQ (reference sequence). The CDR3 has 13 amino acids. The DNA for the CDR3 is TGTGCTAGCAGCCGGGACAGGGCCAATGAGCAGTTCTTC. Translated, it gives CASSRDRANEQFF.

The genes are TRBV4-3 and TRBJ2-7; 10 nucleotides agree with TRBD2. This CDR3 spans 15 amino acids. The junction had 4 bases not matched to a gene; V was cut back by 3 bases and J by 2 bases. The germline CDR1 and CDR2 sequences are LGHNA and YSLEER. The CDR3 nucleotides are TGCGCCAGCAGCCATGGGACTAGCGATGCCTACGAGCAGTACTTC. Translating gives CASSHGTSDAYEQYF.

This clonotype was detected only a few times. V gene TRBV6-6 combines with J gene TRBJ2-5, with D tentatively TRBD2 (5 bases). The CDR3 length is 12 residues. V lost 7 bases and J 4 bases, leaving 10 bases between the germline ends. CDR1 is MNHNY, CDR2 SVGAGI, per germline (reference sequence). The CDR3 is CASTGSGETQYF. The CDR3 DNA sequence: TGTGCCAGCACGGGCAGCGGAGAGACCCAGTACTTC.